The 27 T cell receptor beta chains presented below share a single source sample, sequenced in a study of blood T cell repertoires in COVID-19. Only in-frame clones appear in the TCRdb table, and some are missing; sequencing was by immunoSEQ multiplex PCR. Here the sample spans about 480,000 clones, around 85% being singletons. Sequenced sample: PBMCs or T cells enriched from blood (not recorded which). These receptors were obtained from a woman aged 60-70 years who had recovered from COVID-19.

The CDR3, as DNA: TGTGCCAGCAGTGAAGCTACCTTCAGGGGAACGGATGAAAAACTGTTTTTT. As protein: CASSEATFRGTDEKLFF. The chain has TRBV6-1 and TRBJ1-4, with D possibly matching TRBD1 (6 bases). V gave up 0 bases and J gave up 6 bases, with 17 bases separating them. Per the germline V gene, CDR1 is MNHNS and CDR2 is SASEGT. The CDR3 loop spans 17 amino acids.

The rearrangement joins TRBV9 to TRBJ2-1, with a weak D call TRBD2 (6 bases). The CDR3 totals 18 residues. Trimming took off 3 bases at V and 7 bases at J, with 26 bases between the two ends. The germline V gene has CDR1 SGDLS and CDR2 YYNGEE. CDR3: CASSAKFRGSEGRNEQFF. CDR3 coding DNA: TGTGCCAGCAGCGCTAAATTTCGGGGGTCCGAGGGTCGGAATGAGCAGTTCTTC.

This chain joins TRBV19 and TRBJ2-5; 8 bases map to TRBD2. Germline lookup yields CDR1 LNHDA and CDR2 SQIVND (reference sequence). V shed 4 bases and J 5 bases; nucleotides not matched to a gene: 9. This CDR3 is built from 15 residues. CDR3 in DNA: TGTGCCAGTAGTACCACAGCGGGGGTTGCGGAGACCCAGTACTTC. It translates to CASSTTAGVAETQYF.

Turning to this clone: Other DNA variants within this sample encode the same CDR3. This chain joins TRBV2 and TRBJ1-4; D possibly corresponds to TRBD1 (6 bases). Looked up from germline, CDR1 is SNHLY and CDR2 is FYNNEI. The length of the CDR3 is 12 residues. V lost 3 bases and J 7 bases, leaving 6 bases between the germline ends. CDR3 residues: CASSDRGEKLFF. CDR3 bases: TGTGCCAGCAGTGACAGGGGTGAAAAACTGTTTTTT.

The rearrangement links TRBV29-1 to TRBJ2-7; TRBD1 agrees at 7 bases. J was trimmed by 3 bases and V by 6 bases; bases with no gene match: 2. CDR3 length: 11 amino acids. Germline lookup yields CDR1 SQVTM and CDR2 ANQGSEA. The CDR3 sequence is CSVRDSYEQYF. The CDR3 DNA is TGCAGCGTCAGGGACAGCTACGAGCAGTACTTC.

The rearrangement uses TRBV28 and TRBJ1-2; weak D call: TRBD1 (6 bases). V lost 2 bases, J lost 7 bases, and 14 bases lay in between. This CDR3 spans 14 amino acids. CDR1 MDHEN and CDR2 SYDVKM come from the germline V gene. This chain's CDR3 is CASSLGRAGVGYTF. The CDR3 DNA reads TGTGCCAGCAGTTTAGGAAGGGCAGGGGTTGGCTACACCTTC.

The V gene is TRBV3-1 (or the pseudogene TRBV3-2), the J gene TRBJ2-3, with TRBD1 matching over 7 bases. This CDR3 has 15 residues. V was pared by 2 bases and J by 3 bases, with 5 bases of the junction left unmatched. Looked up from germline, CDR1 is LGHDT and CDR2 is YNNKEL (reference sequence). CDR3 coding DNA: TGTGCCAGCAGCCAAACATGGGACAGTACAGATACGCAGTATTTT. Its translation is CASSQTWDSTDTQYF.

A remark on this clone: This sample also contains other DNA sequences that code for the same CDR3. The chain recombines TRBV30 with TRBJ1-2; the match to TRBD1 covers 9 bases. CDR1 is GTSNPN, CDR2 SVGIG, per germline (reference sequence). Losses at the gene ends were 1 base for V and 4 bases for J; bases not matched to a gene: 1. This CDR3 has 13 residues. The CDR3 DNA sequence: TGTGCCTGGAGTGGGGGACAGGGCTATGGCTACACCTTC. Residues: CAWSGGQGYGYTF.

A single count supports this clone. The CDR3 region has the DNA TGTGCCAGCTCACCGATCCAGGGGGCCACAGATACGCAGTATTTT. This encodes CASSPIQGATDTQYF. The chain has TRBV18 and TRBJ2-3, with 8 bases matching TRBD1. Per the germline V gene, CDR1 is KGHSH and CDR2 is LQKENI. Unmatched junction bases numbered 4, after V lost 3 bases and J lost 2 bases. The CDR3 sequence is 15 residues long.

The chain couples TRBV9 to TRBJ2-6, with D perhaps TRBD1 (5 bases). The CDR3 has 16 amino acids. The germline gives CDR1 SGDLS, CDR2 YYNGEE. Trimming took 3 bases from V and 1 from J, leaving 11 bases between them. CDR3 in amino acids: CASSALKGSGANVLTF. The DNA for the CDR3 is TGTGCCAGCAGCGCCCTTAAGGGGTCTGGGGCCAACGTCCTGACTTTC. Combining the CDR3 with reference TRBV9 and TRBJ2-6 gives the whole variable domain DSGVTQTPKHLITATGQRVTLRCSPRSGDLSVYWYQQSLDQGLQFLIQYYNGEERAKGNILERFSAQQFPDLHSELNLSSLELGDSALYFCASSALKGSGANVLTFGAGSRLTVL.

The chain combines TRBV27 with TRBJ2-1, with a tentative D call TRBD1 (6 bases). Trimming removed 4 bases from V and 7 bases from J, with 20 bases in between. CDR3 size: 16 residues. CDR1 and CDR2 (germline): MNHEY, SMNVEV (reference sequence). The CDR3 bases are TGTGCCAGCAGTTCCCTCCAGGGGCGGATGTGGAATGAGCAGTTCTTC. It is translated as CASSSLQGRMWNEQFF.

The rearrangement joins TRBV7-2 to TRBJ1-5; D ambiguous. This CDR3 comprises 13 residues. Germline V gene sequence: CDR1 SGHTA, CDR2 FQGNSA. The V end lost 3 bases, the J end lost 1 base, and 4 bases lay between the germline ends. The CDR3 DNA reads as TGTGCCAGCAGCTTGAGAAGCAATCAGCCCCAGCATTTT. Translated, it gives CASSLRSNQPQHF.

J is TRBJ1-4 and V is TRBV7-2; possibly TRBD1 for D (5 bases). The ends were cut back, 4 bases at V and 4 bases at J, with 13 bases in the middle. Germline V gene lookup returns CDR1 SGHTA and CDR2 FQGNSA. The CDR3 consists of 15 residues. The CDR3 DNA follows: TGTGCCAGCAGCTCGGAGCAGGGATATAATGAAAAACTGTTTTTT. This gives the protein CASSSEQGYNEKLFF.

The chain carries TRBV21-1 and TRBJ2-1; TRBD1 is the table's D call and was not checked against the DNA. TRBV21-1 is an annotated pseudogene. The CDR3 length is 16 residues. The CDR3 nucleotides are TGTGCCAGCAGCAAAAGGACAGGGGGCGATTCATGGGAGCAGTTCTTC. This sequence encodes CASSKRTGGDSWEQFF.

V usage is TRBV5-4 and J usage is TRBJ2-4; D perhaps matches TRBD2 (5 bases). The CDR3 totals 18 residues. The V gene lost 2 bases and the J gene lost 5 bases, with 23 bases spanning the gap. The germline V gene has CDR1 SGHNT and CDR2 YYREEE (reference sequence). The CDR3 protein is CASSFYFDLPRDENIQYF. DNA of the CDR3: TGTGCCAGCAGCTTCTATTTTGACCTTCCGAGGGATGAAAACATTCAGTACTTC. Full variable domain (missing parts from reference TRBV5-4 and TRBJ2-4): ETGVTQSPTHLIKTRGQQVTLRCSSQSGHNTVSWYQQALGQGPQFIFQYYREEENGRGNFPPRFSGLQFPNYSSELNVNALELDDSALYLCASSFYFDLPRDENIQYFGAGTRLSVL.

This chain links TRBV28 with TRBJ1-4, with D possibly TRBD1 on 6 matching bases. CDR1 is MDHEN and CDR2 is SYDVKM in the germline V gene. Trimming left V 6 bases short and J 0 bases short, with 14 bases between. This CDR3 is 16 amino acids long. The CDR3 loop is CASRPGGASTNEKLFF. Written as DNA, the CDR3 is TGTGCCAGCAGACCGGGGGGGGCCTCAACTAATGAAAAACTGTTTTTT.

V and J are TRBV6-6 and TRBJ2-3, with TRBD1 as a possible D gene (6 bases). The germline V and J ends were trimmed by 4 bases and 2 bases, with 16 bases remaining between them. Per the germline V gene, CDR1 is MNHNY and CDR2 is SVGAGI (reference sequence). CDR3 length: 16 residues. This CDR3 is CASSWPSTGDTDTQYF. Written as DNA, the CDR3 is TGTGCCAGCAGTTGGCCCTCGACAGGAGACACAGATACGCAGTATTTT.

This chain uses TRBV6-5 with TRBJ2-2; TRBD2 is a possible D gene (5 bases). The germline gives CDR1 MNHEY, CDR2 SVGAGI. The V and J ends lost 7 bases and 8 bases respectively, with 17 bases between them. The CDR3 runs to 14 residues. CDR3 sequence: CASTWASLGGELFF. For the CDR3, the DNA is TGTGCCAGCACCTGGGCTAGCCTCGGGGGGGAGCTGTTTTTT.

The chain has TRBV3-1 (or the pseudogene TRBV3-2) and TRBJ1-2; D remains ambiguous. This CDR3 spans 15 amino acids. The V end was cut by 4 bases, the J end by 2 bases, with 14 bases between. The germline V gene encodes CDR1 LGHDT and CDR2 YNNKEL (reference sequence). In DNA form, the CDR3 reads TGTGCCAGCAGCCTCCGCCTCGGAGCAAACTATGGCTACACCTTC. As protein: CASSLRLGANYGYTF.

This chain uses TRBV10-3 with TRBJ2-5; TRBD1 agrees at 8 bases. Germline-derived CDR1 and CDR2 are ENHRY and SYGVKD. The CDR3 is 14 residues long. The ends lost 8 bases at V and 2 bases at J; junction bases unmatched: 7. The CDR3 region is CAIAQGAKQETQYF. The CDR3 DNA follows: TGTGCCATCGCGCAGGGGGCGAAACAAGAGACCCAGTACTTC.

The chain links TRBV28 to TRBJ1-1; D uncertain. Germline CDR1 is MDHEN and CDR2 is SYDVKM. Trimming took off 7 bases at V and 0 bases at J, with 15 bases between the two ends. This CDR3 has 15 amino acids. The CDR3, as DNA: TGTGCCAGCATTTTTTGGGCAGCTCTGAACACTGAAGCTTTCTTT. Its translation: CASIFWAALNTEAFF.

This sequence joins TRBV6-5 and TRBJ1-2; 8 bases match TRBD1. The CDR3 spans 13 residues. The V gene's germline CDR1 is MNHEY and CDR2 SVGAGI. Trimming at V came to 2 bases and at J to 5 bases, leaving 1 base not matched to a gene. The CDR3 bases are TGTGCCAGCAGTTACCAGGGGGCATATGGCTACACCTTC. This translates into CASSYQGAYGYTF.

This clone appeared a single time. The chain links TRBV5-6 to TRBJ2-7; D uncertain. Per germline, CDR1 SGHDT and CDR2 YYEEEE. This CDR3 is 14 amino acids long. Trimming cost V 0 bases and J 4 bases, with 11 bases left between them. CDR3 coding DNA: TGTGCCAGCAGCTTGGAAGCAGGAAGGTACGAGCAGTACTTC. Translation: CASSLEAGRYEQYF.

To note about this clone: Different DNA sequences within this sample yield the same CDR3. This chain links TRBV18 with TRBJ2-2; TRBD1 matches at 8 bases. The CDR3 length is 16 residues. Germline V CDR1 and CDR2: KGHSH, LQKENI. V lost 3 bases to trimming and J lost 0 bases; unmatched junction nucleotides: 3. The CDR3: CASSPRTGTNTGELFF. In DNA form, the CDR3 reads TGTGCCAGCTCACCTAGGACAGGGACGAACACCGGGGAGCTGTTTTTT.

This clone was seen a few times. The V gene is TRBV4-1, the J gene TRBJ1-2; TRBD1 is a possible D gene (5 bases). CDR3 size: 16 residues. Germline V gives CDR1 MGHRA, CDR2 YSYEKL. V was cut by 5 bases and J by 11 bases, with 27 bases left in between. The CDR3 reads CASSGSKWGASMRYTF. CDR3 bases: TGCGCCAGCAGCGGCTCTAAGTGGGGCGCGTCTATGAGGTACACCTTC.

The chain is built from TRBV2 and TRBJ1-5; unclear D gene. V lost 4 bases and J lost 7, with 17 bases in between. There are 15 residues in the CDR3. Germline V gene data show CDR1 as SNHLY and CDR2 as FYNNEI. In DNA, the CDR3 is TGTGCCAGCAGTGGAATTAGTGGAGGGAACCAGCCCCAGCATTTT. This codes for CASSGISGGNQPQHF.

This clone appeared a few times. The chain employs TRBV2 and TRBJ1-1; 9 positions agree with TRBD1. Germline loops: CDR1 SNHLY, CDR2 FYNNEI. This CDR3 is 16 amino acids long. The V and J ends lost 2 bases and 5 bases, in that order; junction bases with no gene match: 9. CDR3 nucleotides: TGTGCCAGCAGTGAATTCCGGACAGGGGCCGGGACTGAAGCTTTCTTT. Protein product: CASSEFRTGAGTEAFF.